These 14 T cell receptor beta chains were all obtained from the same sample, sequenced in a study of T-cell reconstitution after alpha-beta-depleted transplantation in children. Preparation of the TCRbeta library was carried out with unique molecular identifiers. TCRdb re-called the PCR reads with MiXCR, one entry per CDR3 protein. Of approximately 130,000 distinct CDR3 sequences in the sample, about 9.5% were seen once. The material was PBMCs, mostly from graft donor cells, obtained 180 days after TCRalphabeta/CD19-depleted stem cell transplant. Receptors originate from a girl less than two years old who had a stem cell transplant for combined immunodeficiency, so the T cells may come from the graft donor.

This clonotype was counted between two and nine times. This chain connects TRBV11-2 to TRBJ1-2; D ambiguous. Germline CDR1 SGHAT, CDR2 FQNNGV. Deletions cut 0 bases from V and 7 bases from J, with 15 bases between. The CDR3 extends over 15 amino acids. The DNA for the CDR3 is TGTGCCAGCAGCTTAGACCCCGATCTTAAGGGTGGCTACACCTTC. It yields the protein CASSLDPDLKGGYTF.

This CDR3 is CASSPRGFGEAFF. The CDR3 coding sequence is TGTGCCAGCTCACCTCGGGGTTTCGGTGAAGCTTTCTTT. This chain joins TRBV18 and TRBJ1-1; D unclear. Germline V gene lookup returns CDR1 KGHSH and CDR2 LQKENI. The CDR3 loop spans 13 amino acids. The V and J ends lost 3 bases and 7 bases respectively, with 12 bases between them.

The chain recombines TRBV20-1 with TRBJ2-6; D is unclear. This CDR3 comprises 16 residues. V lost 6 bases to trimming and J lost 0 bases, with 15 bases between them. CDR1 and CDR2 (germline): DFQATT, SNEGSKA (reference sequence). CDR3 sequence reads: CSAGRVFSSGANVLTF. As DNA, the CDR3 is TGCAGTGCCGGAAGGGTCTTTAGCTCTGGGGCCAACGTCCTGACTTTC.

Only a few counts were recorded for this clonotype. The V and J genes are TRBV4-2 and TRBJ2-3; unclear D gene. The CDR3 covers 15 residues. Germline V gene sequence: CDR1 LGHNA, CDR2 YNFKEQ. V shed 1 base and J shed 2 bases, with 10 bases lying between them. CDR3 in amino acids: CASSQVFRSTDTQYF. CDR3 sequence (DNA): TGTGCCAGCAGCCAAGTCTTTCGGTCCACAGATACGCAGTATTTT.

This clonotype was picked up a small number of times. V is TRBV18 and J is TRBJ1-4; D is possibly TRBD1 (5 bases). Trimming removed 3 bases at V and 2 bases at J, with 13 bases between. The germline gives CDR1 KGHSH, CDR2 LQKENI. There are 16 residues in the CDR3. The DNA of the CDR3 is TGTGCCAGCTCACCTTTTACAGGAAAGACTAATGAAAAACTGTTTTTT. Protein product: CASSPFTGKTNEKLFF.

This clonotype was counted many times. The chain uses TRBV24-1 and TRBJ2-2; possibly TRBD1 for D (6 bases). This CDR3 contains 14 residues. Trimming removed 5 bases from V and 4 bases from J, with 10 bases in between. Germline lookup yields CDR1 KGHDR and CDR2 SFDVKD. CDR3 loop: CATSGGTFTGELFF. CDR3 nucleotides: TGTGCCACCAGTGGGGGGACATTCACCGGGGAGCTGTTTTTT.

This clonotype was counted between two and nine times. This chain uses TRBV5-5 with TRBJ2-7; D unresolved. Per germline, CDR1 SGHKS and CDR2 YYEKEE (reference sequence). The V and J ends lost 2 bases and 1 base respectively, with 19 bases between them. This CDR3 contains 17 residues. The CDR3 reads CASSFFKTPHFSYEQYF. In nucleotides, the CDR3 is TGTGCCAGCAGCTTTTTTAAAACGCCTCACTTTTCCTACGAGCAGTACTTC. Drawing the rest from reference TRBV5-5 and TRBJ2-7, the complete variable domain is DAGVTQSPTHLIKTRGQQVTLRCSPISGHKSVSWYQQVLGQGPQFIFQYYEKEERGRGNFPDRFSARQFPNYSSELNVNALLLGDSALYLCASSFFKTPHFSYEQYFGPGTRLTVT.

The rearrangement links TRBV27 to TRBJ2-2; the D gene could be TRBD1 or TRBD2 (5 bases each). This CDR3 has 17 amino acids. From germline, CDR1 is MNHEY and CDR2 SMNVEV (reference sequence). V dropped 7 bases and J dropped 4 bases, with 22 bases sitting between them. The CDR3 sequence is CASNGVATGHSTGELFF. The DNA of the CDR3 is TGTGCCAGCAACGGTGTTGCGACGGGGCATAGCACCGGGGAGCTGTTTTTT.

The V and J genes are TRBV12-3 or TRBV12-4 and TRBJ2-7, with 9 positions matching TRBD2. The CDR3 totals 15 residues. With V trimmed by 5 bases and J by 0 bases, 5 bases remained unmatched. This CDR3 reads CASSPLAGPSYEQYF. In DNA form, the CDR3 reads TGTGCCAGCAGTCCCCTAGCGGGACCCTCCTACGAGCAGTACTTC.

This clonotype was observed a handful of times. CDR3 coding DNA: TGCAGTGCCACCCGGGGGGTCCCCATGAATGAGCAGTTCTTC. Protein: CSATRGVPMNEQFF. This chain links TRBV20-1 with TRBJ2-1, with 7 bases identical to TRBD2. The CDR3 sequence is 14 residues long. Per germline, CDR1 DFQATT and CDR2 SNEGSKA (reference sequence). With V trimmed by 6 bases and J by 7 bases, 12 bases remained unmatched.

This clonotype was seen a handful of times. V usage is TRBV29-1 and J usage is TRBJ1-2; possible D gene TRBD1, 6 bases. CDR3 length equals 13 residues. The germline V and J ends were trimmed by 3 bases and 6 bases, with 14 bases remaining between them. The germline V gene has CDR1 SQVTM and CDR2 ANQGSEA. The CDR3 nucleotides are TGCAGCGTTGAGGGGACATTGGTGGATGGCTACACCTTC. This translates into CSVEGTLVDGYTF.

This clonotype appeared a few times. V and J are TRBV18 and TRBJ2-6; 7 bases align to TRBD1. With V trimmed by 3 bases and J by 2 bases, 7 bases remained unmatched. This CDR3 is built from 17 residues. Per the germline V gene, CDR1 is KGHSH and CDR2 is LQKENI. DNA for the CDR3: TGTGCCAGCTCACCGCCCAGGGGGAGTCCTGGGGCCAACGTCCTGACTTTC. Amino acid sequence: CASSPPRGSPGANVLTF.

This clonotype was detected ten times or more. The chain couples TRBV20-1 to TRBJ1-2, with D hard to call. The CDR3 has 17 amino acids. V lost 0 bases, J lost 5 bases, and 22 bases lay in between. Per the germline V gene, CDR1 is DFQATT and CDR2 is SNEGSKA (reference sequence). The CDR3 DNA is TGCAGTGCTAGAGATCAAAAGATGGGTAAAAGAAGATATGGCTACACCTTC. This translates into CSARDQKMGKRRYGYTF.

With regard to this clonotype: A much larger clone sits a single nucleotide away, making a read error possible. CDR3 DNA sequence: TGTGCCAGCGGGATGCGGACCTACGACCAGTACTTC. It codes for CASGMRTYDQYF. The chain recombines TRBV2 with TRBJ2-7; D is ambiguous. Germline CDR1 is SNHLY and CDR2 is FYNNEI. The CDR3 is made up of 12 amino acids.